The next 24 T cell receptor beta chains were all read from a single sample in a study of vaccination and CD4 T cells after COVID-19. The antigens for these receptors are not known. Cultured CD4+ T cell DNA was sequenced using the Oncomine TCR Beta short-read assay. TCRdb itself ran the PCR reads through MiXCR, one entry per CDR3 protein. The sample holds 15,000 to 20,000 distinct CDR3 sequences; about 60% are singletons and the top ten take 12%. Treatment noted: approximately nine-day PBMC culture with coronavirus spike peptide pools or control peptides (ViraFEST assay). Input material: CD4+ T cells from blood, cultured in vitro. The receptors come from a human donor who had recovered from COVID-19.

V and J are TRBV11-2 and TRBJ1-6, with 9 bases aligning to TRBD1. Trimming cost V 6 bases and J 14 bases; bases outside gene matches: 23. The CDR3 contains 18 residues. Germline V CDR1 and CDR2: SGHAT, FQNNGV. The CDR3 DNA follows: TGTGCCAGCAGAAATCCAACCGAAATCTTACAGGGGGCGGTGGCCCTCCACTTT. The encoded protein is CASRNPTEILQGAVALHF.

V and J are TRBV6-5 and TRBJ1-2, with 7 bases lining up with TRBD1. Germline lookup yields CDR1 MNHEY and CDR2 SVGAGI. The J segment lost 4 bases and the V segment lost 2 bases, leaving 13 bases of the junction unmatched. This CDR3 comprises 17 residues. The CDR3 here is CASSYAGQAPGRYGYTF. In DNA form, the CDR3 reads TGTGCCAGCAGTTACGCCGGACAGGCCCCAGGGCGCTATGGCTACACCTTC.

V usage is TRBV20-1 and J usage is TRBJ1-4, with 9 nucleotides matching TRBD1. The V gene end was trimmed by 6 bases and the J gene end by 4 bases; junction bases not matched to a gene: 9. Germline CDR1 is DFQATT and CDR2 is SNEGSKA (reference sequence). CDR3 size: 15 residues. The CDR3 is CSAKGQGDLNEKLFF. In DNA form, the CDR3 reads TGCAGTGCCAAGGGACAGGGAGACCTTAATGAAAAACTGTTTTTT.

The chain links TRBV6-1 to TRBJ1-5; 8 bases match TRBD1. Losses at the gene ends were 7 bases for V and 5 bases for J; bases not matched to a gene: 7. Germline values: CDR1 MNHNS, CDR2 SASEGT. This CDR3 is 14 amino acids long. CDR3 loop: CASKRQGRDQPQHF. For the CDR3, the DNA is TGTGCCAGCAAGAGACAGGGGAGGGATCAGCCCCAGCATTTT.

This clonotype was seen a single time. The rearrangement joins TRBV19 to TRBJ1-1; D gene unclear. The CDR3 is 15 residues long. V was shortened by 5 bases and J by 1 base, with 14 bases between the two germline ends. CDR1 and CDR2 from the germline V gene are LNHDA and SQIVND (reference sequence). The CDR3 DNA follows: TGTGCCAGTAGTGCCTCTCGGAGTGGGAACACTGAAGCTTTCTTT. This encodes CASSASRSGNTEAFF.

This chain links TRBV28 with TRBJ2-1; D remains unclear. Germline values: CDR1 MDHEN, CDR2 SYDVKM. Trimming removed 6 bases at V and 5 bases at J, with 11 bases between. The CDR3 runs to 13 residues. CDR3 nucleotide sequence: TGTGCCAGCAGCCGCCCTGGCGACAATGAGCAGTTCTTC. This sequence encodes CASSRPGDNEQFF.

This chain joins TRBV28 and TRBJ1-3, with D perhaps matching TRBD1 (5 bases). Germline V lookup: CDR1 MDHEN, CDR2 SYDVKM. The CDR3 is 15 residues long. V was cut by 6 bases and J by 4 bases, with 16 bases left in between. CDR3 residues: CASRSLAGSGNTIYF. CDR3 in DNA: TGTGCCAGCAGATCACTCGCAGGGTCAGGAAACACCATATATTTT.

This sequence joins TRBV7-3 and TRBJ2-3; possibly TRBD2 for D (6 bases). Trimming removed 5 bases at V and 1 base at J, with 13 bases between. This CDR3 is built from 15 residues. The V gene's germline CDR1 is SGHTA and CDR2 FQGTGA. CDR3 residues: CASSRSGTGTDTQYF. For the CDR3, the DNA is TGTGCCAGCAGCCGCTCCGGGACTGGCACAGATACGCAGTATTTT.

The chain is built from TRBV10-1 and TRBJ2-3, with D hard to call. Germline CDR1 and CDR2: WNHNN and SYGVQD (reference sequence). The CDR3 extends over 12 amino acids. V lost 8 bases to trimming and J lost 0 bases, with 6 bases between them. DNA of the CDR3: TGCGCCAGCGGTCATAGCACAGATACGCAGTATTTT. Protein sequence: CASGHSTDTQYF.

The genes are TRBV12-3 or TRBV12-4 and TRBJ1-5, with D possibly being TRBD1 (5 bases). The CDR3 spans 14 residues. The V gene lost 3 bases and the J gene lost 3 bases, with 9 bases spanning the gap. The CDR3 DNA sequence: TGTGCCAGCAGTTTGCAGGGTATCAATCAGCCCCAGCATTTT. This encodes CASSLQGINQPQHF.

The V call is TRBV5-1, the J call TRBJ2-7; TRBD1 agrees at 8 bases. Trimming removed 1 base from V and 5 bases from J; junction bases left unmatched: 5. Germline lookup yields CDR1 SGHRS and CDR2 YFSETQ. The length of the CDR3 is 14 residues. The CDR3 DNA is TGCGCCAGCAGCTTGACCCAGGGGGCAAACGAGCAGTACTTC. Translating it yields CASSLTQGANEQYF.

A few counts support this clonotype. This chain connects TRBV12-3 or TRBV12-4 to TRBJ1-5; 7 positions agree with TRBD1. The CDR3 sequence is 14 residues long. Trimming cost V 6 bases and J 4 bases; bases outside gene matches: 6. The CDR3 DNA follows: TGTGCCAGCAGGTCACAACAGGGGAATCAGCCCCAGCATTTT. Translation: CASRSQQGNQPQHF.

The chain couples TRBV4-2 to TRBJ2-2, with D possibly being TRBD2 (6 bases). CDR3 size: 15 residues. V lost 5 bases and J 0 bases, leaving 10 bases between the germline ends. Germline loops: CDR1 LGHNA, CDR2 YNFKEQ. The CDR3 here is CASSVDYSNTGELFF. Here the CDR3 DNA reads TGTGCCAGCAGCGTGGACTATTCGAACACCGGGGAGCTGTTTTTT.

The rearrangement joins TRBV20-1 to TRBJ2-2; no clear D gene. V gave up 4 bases and J gave up 0 bases, with 12 bases separating them. Per germline, CDR1 DFQATT and CDR2 SNEGSKA (reference sequence). The CDR3 runs 15 residues. Here the CDR3 DNA reads TGCAGTGCTACCGTAGACCCGGCGAACACCGGGGAGCTGTTTTTT. As protein: CSATVDPANTGELFF.

The V gene is TRBV7-9, the J gene TRBJ2-5, with 9 bases that match TRBD2. V was pared by 0 bases and J by 6 bases, with 11 bases of the junction left unmatched. The CDR3 extends over 17 amino acids. Germline V gene lookup returns CDR1 SEHNR and CDR2 FQNEAQ (reference sequence). This CDR3 reads CASSLAPGLASVKTQYF. The CDR3 DNA sequence: TGTGCCAGCAGCTTAGCTCCGGGACTAGCATCAGTCAAGACCCAGTACTTC.

The rearrangement links TRBV5-1 to TRBJ1-1; D gene ambiguous. Germline V gene data show CDR1 as SGHRS and CDR2 as YFSETQ. Trimming cost V 1 base and J 5 bases, with 12 bases left between them. CDR3 length: 14 amino acids. The CDR3 spells CASSLWAEGTEAFF. CDR3 nucleotide sequence: TGCGCCAGCAGCTTGTGGGCAGAAGGAACTGAAGCTTTCTTT.

The sample holds one count of this clonotype. One end of the junction varies from germline; a read error may be responsible. The chain uses TRBV6-1 and TRBJ1-1, with 8 bases lining up with TRBD1. CDR1 is MNHNS, CDR2 SASEGT, per germline. The length of the CDR3 is 19 residues. CDR3 amino acids: CASSEALGRGRLIDTGAFF. DNA of the CDR3: TGTGCCAGCAGTGAAGCGCTGGGCAGGGGGCGGCTGATTGACACTGGAGCTTTCTTT.

The J gene is TRBJ2-2, the V gene TRBV27; TRBD1 matches at 8 bases. This CDR3 is 15 amino acids long. Trimming removed 8 bases from V and 4 bases from J; junction bases left unmatched: 9. CDR1 and CDR2 (germline): MNHEY, SMNVEV (reference sequence). CDR3 nucleotides: TGTGCCAGCGCGTCAGGGGGCGCGGGCACCGGGGAGCTGTTTTTT. This codes for CASASGGAGTGELFF.

The rearrangement links TRBV18 to TRBJ2-2; 10 positions agree with TRBD1. The ends lost 3 bases at V and 7 bases at J; junction bases unmatched: 5. Germline assignment: CDR1 KGHSH and CDR2 LQKENI. The CDR3 length is 15 residues. The DNA for the CDR3 is TGTGCCAGCTCACCGGGACAGGGGCGCGGCGGGGAGCTGTTTTTT. Amino acids: CASSPGQGRGGELFF.

This clonotype showed up just once. The rearrangement links TRBV19 to TRBJ1-1; D not resolved. This CDR3 region has 17 residues. V lost 0 bases, J lost 0 bases, and 14 bases lay in between. The germline V gene has CDR1 LNHDA and CDR2 SQIVND (reference sequence). CDR3 in amino acids: CASSIDRPALMNTEAFF. In DNA form, the CDR3 reads TGTGCCAGTAGTATAGATAGGCCAGCGTTAATGAACACTGAAGCTTTCTTT.

The V gene is TRBV11-1, the J gene TRBJ2-5, with TRBD1 matching 9 bases. CDR1 is SGHAT and CDR2 is FQDESV in the germline V gene (reference sequence). This CDR3 has 13 amino acids. V shed 2 bases, J shed 9 bases, and the junction held 4 bases outside the gene matches. CDR3 DNA: TGTGCCAGCAGCTTAAGGGACAGGGTGGCCCAGTACTTC. Its protein is CASSLRDRVAQYF.

This chain joins TRBV20-1 and TRBJ1-1; 9 bases line up with TRBD1. Looked up from germline, CDR1 is DFQATT and CDR2 is SNEGSKA (reference sequence). The CDR3 length is 13 residues. The V and J ends lost 5 bases and 4 bases, in that order; junction bases with no gene match: 5. The CDR3 sequence is CSAARTGATEAFF. CDR3 bases: TGCAGTGCTGCACGGACAGGGGCCACTGAAGCTTTCTTT.

V is TRBV2 and J is TRBJ1-2; no clear D gene. The germline gives CDR1 SNHLY, CDR2 FYNNEI. This CDR3 has 14 amino acids. V dropped 6 bases and J dropped 4 bases, with 15 bases sitting between them. The CDR3 DNA reads TGTGCCAGCAGGGCAGACCAAGGCTCCTATGGCTACACCTTC. Amino acid sequence: CASRADQGSYGYTF.

This clonotype appeared a single time. The rearrangement links TRBV9 to TRBJ1-1; perhaps TRBD1 as D (5 bases). V lost 0 bases, J lost 1 base, and 13 bases lay in between. The length of the CDR3 is 16 residues. The V gene's germline CDR1 is SGDLS and CDR2 YYNGEE. For the CDR3, the DNA is TGTGCCAGCAGCGTAGATGAGGGGCGGGGGAACACTGAAGCTTTCTTT. This sequence encodes CASSVDEGRGNTEAFF.